One and the same sample provided the 9 T cell receptor beta chains below, sequenced in a study of cytomegalovirus exposure and HLA in healthy donors (dated by TCRdb to 2016 to 2017). Library method: the immunoSEQ multiplex PCR assay. Sourced from immuneACCESS, this table was stored by TCRdb with only in-frame sequences that have V and J called. A share of the clones is absent; for the studies checked, an unresolved V gene accounts for under half, and the remainder has no known explanation. Recorded for this sample are 350,000 or so clones; 86% of them occurred a single time. Of the sample, around 0.84% falls within the top ten clones. The specimen was PBMCs. These receptors all come from a woman younger than 30 in good health and CMV-seronegative.

This clone has a handful of counts. The genes are TRBV19 and TRBJ2-7; D may be TRBD2 (5 bases). CDR1 and CDR2 (germline): LNHDA, SQIVND (reference sequence). CDR3 length: 14 amino acids. Trimming removed 6 bases from V and 4 bases from J, with 16 bases in between. Written as DNA, the CDR3 is TGTGCCAGTAGCAACCCCCCCGGGGAATACGAGCAGTACTTC. Residues: CASSNPPGEYEQYF.

This chain connects TRBV28 to TRBJ2-7; TRBD2 matches 11 bases. From germline, CDR1 is MDHEN and CDR2 SYDVKM. Trimming took 6 bases from V and 1 from J; bases not matched to a gene: 11. The CDR3 is 17 amino acids. DNA for the CDR3: TGTGCCAGCAGCCTACCGGGACTAGCGGCCTTGTCCTACGAGCAGTACTTC. The encoded protein is CASSLPGLAALSYEQYF.

V gene TRBV28 combines with J gene TRBJ1-5; possible D gene TRBD1, 6 bases. CDR3 length: 14 amino acids. The germline CDR1 and CDR2 sequences are MDHEN and SYDVKM. Trimming cost V 7 bases and J 2 bases, with 12 bases left between them. CDR3 nucleotide sequence: TGTGCCAGCACCCTGGGGGGGCGCAATCAGCCCCAGCATTTT. Translation: CASTLGGRNQPQHF.

This clone was seen a few times. The chain employs TRBV5-8 and TRBJ2-3; 8 nucleotides align to TRBD1. CDR1 and CDR2 from the germline V gene are SGHTS and YDEGEE. V dropped 3 bases and J dropped 8; count of bases not matched to a gene: 5. This CDR3 has 13 amino acids. CDR3 sequence: CASSWGTGATQYF. The CDR3 DNA reads as TGTGCCAGCAGCTGGGGGACAGGTGCTACGCAGTATTTT.

The chain carries TRBV9 and TRBJ1-2; D possibly corresponds to TRBD1 (5 bases). The CDR3 covers 16 residues. Trimming cost V 0 bases and J 0 bases, with 12 bases left between them. CDR1 and CDR2 from the germline V gene are SGDLS and YYNGEE. The CDR3 is CASSVGFETANYGYTF. CDR3 sequence (DNA): TGTGCCAGCAGCGTAGGGTTTGAGACAGCTAACTATGGCTACACCTTC.

V and J are TRBV19 and TRBJ2-7, with a tentative D call TRBD2 (6 bases). The CDR3 runs to 15 residues. Germline V gives CDR1 LNHDA, CDR2 SQIVND (reference sequence). V dropped 2 bases and J dropped 4 bases, with 15 bases sitting between them. Written as DNA, the CDR3 is TGTGCCAGTAGTATATTAGGTAGCGGAGGGTACGAGCAGTACTTC. Its translation: CASSILGSGGYEQYF.

In the case of this clone: One junction end does not reproduce the germline sequence, and a read error may be involved. The rearrangement uses TRBV7-2 and TRBJ2-7; D perhaps matches TRBD1 (6 bases). Germline values: CDR1 SGHTA, CDR2 FQGNSA. This CDR3 spans 14 amino acids. The CDR3 DNA sequence: TGCGCCAGCAGCTCCATACAGGGCAGACACGAGCAGTACTTC. Its translation is CASSSIQGRHEQYF.

The table lists this clone with many counts. The CDR3 reads CASDGQGHGEQFF. The CDR3 nucleotides are TGTGCCAGCGATGGACAGGGGCATGGTGAGCAGTTCTTC. J is TRBJ2-1 and V is TRBV19, with 9 bases that match TRBD1. The germline CDR1 and CDR2 sequences are LNHDA and SQIVND (reference sequence). V lost 9 bases and J lost 9; bases outside the gene matches: 9. The CDR3 sequence is 13 residues long. Combining the CDR3 with reference TRBV19 and TRBJ2-1 gives the whole variable domain DGGITQSPKYLFRKEGQNVTLSCEQNLNHDAMYWYRQDPGQGLRLIYYSQIVNDFQKGDIAEGYSVSREKKESFPLTVTSAQKNPTAFYLCASDGQGHGEQFFGPGTRLTVL.

The J gene is TRBJ2-3, the V gene TRBV7-3; perhaps TRBD1 as D (5 bases). In germline, CDR1 is SGHTA, CDR2 FQGTGA. CDR3 length: 14 amino acids. V was shortened by 9 bases and J by 1 base, with 14 bases between the two germline ends. The CDR3 region has the DNA TGTGCCAGTGCCGGACAAGAGGGCACAGATACGCAGTATTTT. Residues: CASAGQEGTDTQYF.